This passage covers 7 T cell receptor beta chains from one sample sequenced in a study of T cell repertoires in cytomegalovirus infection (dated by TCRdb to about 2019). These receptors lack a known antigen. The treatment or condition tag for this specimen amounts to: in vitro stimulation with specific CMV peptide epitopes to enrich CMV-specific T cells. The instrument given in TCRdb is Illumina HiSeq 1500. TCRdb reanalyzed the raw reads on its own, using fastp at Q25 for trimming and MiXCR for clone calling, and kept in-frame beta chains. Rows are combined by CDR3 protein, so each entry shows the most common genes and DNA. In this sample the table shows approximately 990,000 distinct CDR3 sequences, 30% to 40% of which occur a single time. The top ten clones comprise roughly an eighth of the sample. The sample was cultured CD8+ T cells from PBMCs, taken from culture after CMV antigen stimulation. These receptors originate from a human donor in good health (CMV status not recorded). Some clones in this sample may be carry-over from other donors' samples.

CDR3: CASSQSARGLGNTIYF. The CDR3 DNA follows: TGCGCCAGCAGCCAGAGCGCCAGGGGGCTCGGAAACACCATATATTTT. The chain combines TRBV4-1 with TRBJ1-3; 8 nucleotides agree with TRBD1. The CDR3 contains 16 residues. The V segment lost 3 bases and the J segment 4 bases; nucleotides outside the gene matches: 8. CDR1 and CDR2 from the germline V gene are MGHRA and YSYEKL.

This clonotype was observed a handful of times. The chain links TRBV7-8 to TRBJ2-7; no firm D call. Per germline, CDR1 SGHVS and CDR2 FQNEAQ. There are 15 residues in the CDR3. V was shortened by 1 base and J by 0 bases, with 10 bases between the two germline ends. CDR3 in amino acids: CASSLELLGSYEQYV. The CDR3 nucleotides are TGTGCCAGCAGCTTAGAACTGCTCGGCTCCTACGAGCAGTACGTC.

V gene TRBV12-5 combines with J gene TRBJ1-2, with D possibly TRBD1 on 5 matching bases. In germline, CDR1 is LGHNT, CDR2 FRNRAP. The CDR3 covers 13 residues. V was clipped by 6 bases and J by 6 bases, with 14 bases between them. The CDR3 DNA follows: TGTGCTAGTGGACTTCGGGGGGGGGATGGCTACACCTTC. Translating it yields CASGLRGGDGYTF.

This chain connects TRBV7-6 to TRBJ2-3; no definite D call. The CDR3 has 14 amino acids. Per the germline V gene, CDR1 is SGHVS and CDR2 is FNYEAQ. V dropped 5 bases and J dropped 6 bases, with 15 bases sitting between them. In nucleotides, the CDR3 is TGTGCCAGCAGCCTCCGTCCTCCGTTTGATACGCAGTATTTT. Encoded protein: CASSLRPPFDTQYF.

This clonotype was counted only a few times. CDR3 in DNA: TGCAGCGTTGAACGAAGAGAAGAGACCCAGTACTTC. As protein: CSVERREETQYF. The genes are TRBV29-1 and TRBJ2-5; the D is unclear. The CDR3 runs to 12 residues. V was pared by 2 bases and J by 3 bases, with 7 bases between. Germline values: CDR1 SQVTM, CDR2 ANQGSEA.

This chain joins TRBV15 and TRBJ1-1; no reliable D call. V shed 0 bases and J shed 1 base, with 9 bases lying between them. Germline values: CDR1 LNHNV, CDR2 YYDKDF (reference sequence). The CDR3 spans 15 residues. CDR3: CATSRDGGWNTEAFF. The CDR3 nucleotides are TGTGCCACCAGCAGAGATGGAGGGTGGAACACTGAAGCTTTCTTT.

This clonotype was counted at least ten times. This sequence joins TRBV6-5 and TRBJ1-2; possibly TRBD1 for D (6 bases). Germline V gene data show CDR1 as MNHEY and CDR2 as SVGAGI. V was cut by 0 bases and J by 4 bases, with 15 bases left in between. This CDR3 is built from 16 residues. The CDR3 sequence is CASSYSSSGVGYGYTF. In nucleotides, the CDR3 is TGTGCCAGCAGTTACTCGAGTTCAGGGGTGGGCTATGGCTACACCTTC.